Sequencing of this TCR beta chain was carried out in a study of blood T cell repertoires in COVID-19. Study-wide context: Samples representing acute and convalescent COVID-19 were sourced from the United States, Italy and Spain. Sources were T cells, B-cell-depleted T cells, or PBMCs; the material itself was cDNA or gDNA.

Original handling: Quantification of nucleated cells was approximated via reference gene primer amplification. Clones were sequenced by immunoSEQ multiplex PCR, and TCRdb holds only the in-frame ones, with some missing. That table supplies the V and J calls and clone size; D and trimming were determined from the DNA. This sample has roughly 100,000 clones, with around 80% found just once. This receptor was obtained from a woman older than 75 with acute or convalescent COVID-19. Sequences were obtained from peripheral blood.

The CDR3 DNA sequence: TGTGCCAGCAGCTCAGGGTACGGGGGAACAGATACGCAGTATTTT. Amino acid sequence: CASSSGYGGTDTQYF. The chain combines TRBV7-9 with TRBJ2-3, with TRBD2 as a possible D gene (6 bases). This CDR3 is built from 15 residues. CDR1 is SEHNR and CDR2 is FQNEAQ in the germline V gene (reference sequence). V shed 4 bases and J shed 3 bases, with 14 bases lying between them.